These T cell receptor beta chains were read from a single sample in a study of T cell repertoires in cytomegalovirus infection. TCRdb ran MiXCR on the reads and lists one entry per CDR3 protein. This table holds roughly 500,000 distinct CDR3 sequences, approximately 15% found once. The specimen sequenced was CD8+ T cells from PBMCs. These TCRs come from a human donor in good health (CMV status not recorded). Some clones in this sample may be carry-over from other donors' samples. Each CDR3 is given with its conserved first and last residue. Each record gives: clone size, V gene, D gene, J gene, CDR3 DNA, CDR3 protein. The D gene is left open where the match is weak. Size values are once, few and many counts, or a class for expanded clones, and some rows have none.

>many|TRBV7-3|TRBD2|TRBJ2-3
TGTGCCAGCAGCGATAGCGGGGCTAGCACAGATACGCAGTATTTT
CASSDSGASTDTQYF
>many|TRBV11-2|.|TRBJ2-1
TGTGCCAGCAGCTTAGGTAATTCCTACAATGAGCAGTTCTTC
CASSLGNSYNEQFF
>many|TRBV6-1|TRBD2|TRBJ2-3
TGTGCCAGCACTCGGACTAGCGGGAGGTCGAGACGCGGCACAGATACGCAGTATTTT
CASTRTSGRSRRGTDTQYF
>few|TRBV27|.|TRBJ2-7
TGTGCCAGCAGTTTCTTTGGGGAGCAGTACTTC
CASSFFGEQYF
>few|TRBV5-8|.|TRBJ2-7
TGTGCCAGCGGCCCCCCCCCATTCTCCTACGAGCAGTACTTC
CASGPPPFSYEQYF
>.|TRBV20-1|.|TRBJ2-3
TGCAGTGCTAATGAGGATCACGGGCTATACACAGATACGCAGTATTTT
CSANEDHGLYTDTQYF
>.|TRBV28|TRBD2|TRBJ2-7
TGTGCCAGCAGTTTTGGAAGGACTAGCGGCTACGAGCAGTACTTC
CASSFGRTSGYEQYF
>.|TRBV9|.|TRBJ1-5
TGTGCCAGCAGCGTAGATCTCAACCGAAATCAGCCCCAGCATTTT
CASSVDLNRNQPQHF
>.|TRBV20-1|.|TRBJ2-1
TGCAGTGAAAGGGGGGGGCCCCCCTACAATGTGCAGTTCTTC
CSERGGPPYNVQFF
>many|TRBV6-1|.|TRBJ2-1
TGTGCCAGCAAGATCCTAGGGCGAGCGGATGAGCAGTTCTTC
CASKILGRADEQFF
>many|TRBV11-2|.|TRBJ1-6
TGTGCCAGCAGCTTAGATAAGGGGAGCTCCTATAATTCACCCCTCCACTTT
CASSLDKGSSYNSPLHF
>many|TRBV28|.|TRBJ2-2
TGTGCCACCTCGGGGCAGGCCGGATCGAACACCGGGGAGCTGTTTTTT
CATSGQAGSNTGELFF
>.|TRBV5-1|.|TRBJ2-7
TGCGCCAGCAGCTTGGTATTAGCGTTGGGTGAGGAGCAGTACTTC
CASSLVLALGEEQYF
>few|TRBV6-1|.|TRBJ2-5
TGTGCCAGCCGTAAGGTCAATCAAGAGACCCAGTACTTC
CASRKVNQETQYF
>many|TRBV7-9|.|TRBJ1-1
TGTGCCAGCAGCTTGAGGAGGTTCCACATGAACACTGAAGCTTTCTTT
CASSLRRFHMNTEAFF
>few|TRBV9|.|TRBJ1-6
TGTGCCAGCAGCGTAGGGTCCGCCAATTCACCCCTCCACTTT
CASSVGSANSPLHF
>many|TRBV7-2|.|TRBJ1-2
TGTGCCAGCTTCATCGGGACGACTACGTATGGCTACACCTTC
CASFIGTTTYGYTF
>many|TRBV12-3/TRBV12-4|.|TRBJ2-4
TGTGCCAGCAGCTCAAGCAGCGGAGGCAAAAACATTCAGTACTTC
CASSSSSGGKNIQYF
>.|TRBV20-1|TRBD1|TRBJ1-2
TGCAGTGCGAGTACCGGGACAGGGTTTCGAGGCTACACCTTC
CSASTGTGFRGYTF
>many|TRBV7-2|.|TRBJ2-6
TGTGCCAGCAGCTTAGATCCGGGTCTGGGGGCCAACGTCCTGACTTTC
CASSLDPGLGANVLTF
>many|TRBV12-3/TRBV12-4|.|TRBJ1-2
TGTGCCAGCAGTCCCGGGGACCGTTCGGGCTACACCTTC
CASSPGDRSGYTF
>.|TRBV5-1|.|TRBJ2-1
TGCGCCAGCCTGACCGGGCCAGGGACCTACAATGAGCAGTTCTTC
CASLTGPGTYNEQFF
>.|TRBV20-1|.|TRBJ1-1
TGCAGTGCTAGAGATTTGACAGCCTTGAACACTGAAGCTTTCTTT
CSARDLTALNTEAFF
>once|TRBV29-1|.|TRBJ1-4
TGCAGCGTTGGGGGAGATGCAGGGGATGAAAAACTGTTTTTT
CSVGGDAGDEKLFF
>many|TRBV11-2|TRBD1|TRBJ2-5
TGTGCCAGCAGCCGACAGGGGGCGAGGGAGACCCAGTACTTC
CASSRQGARETQYF
>few|TRBV28|TRBD2|TRBJ2-7
TGTGCCAGCAAAAAAGGGCGGGAGGACTCCTACGAGCAGTACTTC
CASKKGREDSYEQYF
>.|TRBV20-1|TRBD2|TRBJ2-1
TGCAGTGCCCGGGAGGGACAAACCTACAATGAGCAGTTCTTC
CSAREGQTYNEQFF
>many|TRBV11-2|.|TRBJ2-5
TGTGCCAGCAACTCCGAGGGGGACCAAGAGACCCAGTACTTC
CASNSEGDQETQYF
>.|TRBV19|TRBD2|TRBJ2-1
TGTGCCAGTAGTATGGGAGGCGGGAGGAGGGTACAGGGAAATGAGCAGTTCTTC
CASSMGGGRRVQGNEQFF
>.|TRBV5-1|.|TRBJ1-1
TGCGCCAGCAGCTTGGCAGGGCTCACTGAAGCTTTCTTT
CASSLAGLTEAFF
>.|TRBV7-9|.|TRBJ1-1
TGTGCCAGCAGCTTTTCTGCCAGGGACGCCGCTTTCTTT
CASSFSARDAAFF
>many|TRBV7-9|.|TRBJ1-5
TGTGCCAGCAGCTCCCCCCAAGGGCAGCCCCAGCATTTT
CASSSPQGQPQHF
>.|TRBV12-3/TRBV12-4|.|TRBJ1-5
TGTGCCAGCAGTTGGAATCCGGGACGGAACCCTCAGCCCCAGCATTTT
CASSWNPGRNPQPQHF
>.|TRBV5-6|.|TRBJ2-5
TGTGCCAGCAGCAGCCTTATGGGCGACCAAGAGACCCAGTACTTC
CASSSLMGDQETQYF
>many|TRBV27|TRBD1|TRBJ1-2
TGTGCCAGCAGTCGCAGGACAGGGGGCGACTACACCTTC
CASSRRTGGDYTF
>many|TRBV20-1|.|TRBJ1-5
TGCAGTGCTAGAGGCGGGCTTGACAGCACCCTTGGCAATCAGCCCCAGCATTTT
CSARGGLDSTLGNQPQHF
>few|TRBV28|TRBD2|TRBJ2-3
TGTGCCAGCAGTTTACAGCCAGCGGGAGAAGTGGGGGATACGCAGTATTTT
CASSLQPAGEVGDTQYF
>.|TRBV6-1|.|TRBJ1-5
TGTGCCAGCAACGCATGGCCCCAGCATTTT
CASNAWPQHF
>.|TRBV6-2/TRBV6-3|TRBD2|TRBJ2-3
TGTGCCAGCAGTGACGCCGGGACTAGCGGGAGGCGGGTGGATACGCAGTATTTT
CASSDAGTSGRRVDTQYF
>few|TRBV28|TRBD1|TRBJ2-7
TGTGCCAGCAGTACGGGACAGCTCTACGAGCAGTACTTC
CASSTGQLYEQYF